The 13 T cell receptor beta chains below all came from one sample that was sequenced in a study of breast tumors, draining lymph nodes, adjacent tissues (dated by TCRdb to 2016 to 2017). Library preparation was by multiplex PCR. Reads for this sample came from an Illumina HiSeq 2000. The public reads were reanalyzed by TCRdb: fastp trimming at Q25, MiXCR alignment, in-frame beta chains only. When rows share a CDR3 protein, they turn into one entry using the most common DNA and genes. The table for this sample lists some 250,000 distinct CDR3 sequences; 30% to 35% of them were counted only once. Of the sample, over 3.5% falls within the top ten clones. The axillary draining lymph nodes of breast cancer patients were the source of the lymph node samples. Material: axillary lymph node tissue. Receptors originate from a female donor with breast cancer. Some clones in this sample may be carry-over from other donors' samples.

As concerns this clonotype: Being one base from a much bigger clone, this may be a read error. The genes are TRBV6-5 and TRBJ2-3; either TRBD1 or TRBD2 may supply D (5 bases each). In germline, CDR1 is MNHEY, CDR2 SVGAGI. The CDR3 length is 15 residues. The DNA for the CDR3 is TGTGCCATCAGTTACAGGACTTTTAGCACAGATACGCAGTATTTT. Translation: CAISYRTFSTDTQYF.

This clonotype was counted once. V is TRBV2 and J is TRBJ2-5; D not resolved. Germline V gene sequence: CDR1 SNHLY, CDR2 FYNNEI. Trimming pared 2 bases from V and 5 bases from J, leaving 6 bases between. The CDR3 has 12 residues. CDR3 DNA sequence: TGTGCCAGCAGTGAAATAAGGGAGACCCAGTACTTC. Translating it yields CASSEIRETQYF.

The chain is built from TRBV12-3 or TRBV12-4 and TRBJ2-5; the match to TRBD2 covers 14 bases. With 6 bases clipped from V and 6 bases from J, the junction kept 6 bases outside the gene matches. The CDR3 totals 15 residues. The CDR3 loop is CASRGTSGGGKTQYF. CDR3 DNA sequence: TGTGCCAGCAGGGGGACTAGCGGGGGCGGGAAGACCCAGTACTTC.

This clonotype was seen at least ten times. This rearrangement joins TRBV27 to TRBJ2-1, with D maybe TRBD2 (6 bases). V lost 6 bases, J lost 6 bases, and 12 bases lay in between. The CDR3 consists of 13 residues. Germline V gene sequence: CDR1 MNHEY, CDR2 SMNVEV (reference sequence). CDR3 nucleotides: TGTGCCAGCAGCTGGGGACTGTTCAATGAGCAGTTCTTC. It specifies CASSWGLFNEQFF.

A single count supports this clonotype. A read error may account for a junction end that differs from germline. This rearrangement joins TRBV7-2 to TRBJ2-3; 12 nucleotides match TRBD2. The germline gives CDR1 SGHTA, CDR2 FQGNSA. This CDR3 comprises 15 residues. CDR3 sequence reads: CASSLAGGPPDTQYF. The CDR3 region has the DNA TGTGCCAGCAGCCTAGCGGGGGGGCCGCCAGATACGCAGTATTTT.

Only a few counts were recorded for this clonotype. A much bigger clone sits one base away, suggesting this may be a read error. J is TRBJ1-4 and V is TRBV29-1; perhaps TRBD1 as D (5 bases). Germline CDR1 SQVTM, CDR2 ANQGSEA. The length of the CDR3 is 16 residues. V was trimmed by 1 base and J by 5 bases, leaving 17 bases between them. CDR3: CSVEGTRRGWNEKLFF. Here the CDR3 DNA reads TGCAGCGTTGAAGGGACCCGCCGGGGCTGGAATGAAAAACTGTTTTTT.

This clonotype was found many times. The V call is TRBV7-2, the J call TRBJ1-5; a weak D match, TRBD1 (5 bases). The V end was cut by 1 base, the J end by 7 bases, with 11 bases between. Germline loops: CDR1 SGHTA, CDR2 FQGNSA. The CDR3 is made up of 14 amino acids. Here the CDR3 DNA reads TGTGCCAGCAGCTTAGTGGGGGGACGGCAGCCCCAGCATTTT. Translated, it gives CASSLVGGRQPQHF.

The V gene is TRBV20-1, the J gene TRBJ2-7; D is perhaps TRBD1 or TRBD2 (5 bases each). There are 13 residues in the CDR3. Germline CDR1 is DFQATT and CDR2 is SNEGSKA (reference sequence). V shed 4 bases and J shed 2 bases, with 12 bases lying between them. The CDR3 protein is CSAIRDEAYEQYF. The DNA for the CDR3 is TGCAGTGCTATCCGGGACGAGGCCTACGAGCAGTACTTC.

This clonotype was recorded a few times. A read error may explain this, as a much larger clone is one base away. The V and J genes are TRBV20-1 and TRBJ2-3; D uncertain. There are 14 residues in the CDR3. Per germline, CDR1 DFQATT and CDR2 SNEGSKA (reference sequence). Trimming pared 1 base from V and 8 bases from J, leaving 16 bases between. CDR3 DNA: TGCAGTGCTAGAGTCCTTGGCCCGACGGCTACGCAGTATTTT. Amino acids: CSARVLGPTATQYF.

Many counts were recorded for this clonotype. V is TRBV12-3 or TRBV12-4 and J is TRBJ2-7; 8 nucleotides line up with TRBD1. V shed 1 base and J 3 bases; nucleotides not matched to a gene: 11. This CDR3 is built from 17 residues. CDR3 protein: CASSLDPLGQADYEQYF. For the CDR3, the DNA is TGTGCCAGCAGTTTAGATCCTTTGGGACAGGCGGACTACGAGCAGTACTTC.

This clonotype was seen more than once but under ten times. The gene calls are TRBV18 and TRBJ1-2, with TRBD1 matching 7 bases. The CDR3 is made up of 14 amino acids. Unmatched junction bases numbered 8, after V lost 6 bases and J lost 4 bases. Germline CDR1 and CDR2: KGHSH and LQKENI. The CDR3 sequence is CASSPGDRVYGYTF. The CDR3 nucleotides read TGTGCCAGCTCCCCCGGTGACAGGGTCTATGGCTACACCTTC.

In this sample, this clonotype turned up many times. At one end the junction does not follow the germline gene, possibly because of a read error. This chain connects TRBV6-5 to TRBJ2-6, with D perhaps matching TRBD2 (5 bases). This CDR3 has 15 residues. CDR1 is MNHEY, CDR2 SVGAGI, per germline. CDR3 bases: TGTGCCAGCAGTCACTCGGGGTCTGGGGCCAACGTCCTGACTTTC. Its translation: CASSHSGSGANVLTF.

The sample holds many counts of this clonotype. This chain links TRBV9 with TRBJ2-3, with 7 bases aligning to TRBD2. This CDR3 contains 15 residues. J gave up 0 bases and V 2 bases, and 3 bases lay outside the gene matches. Germline V gives CDR1 SGDLS, CDR2 YYNGEE. For the CDR3, the DNA is TGTGCCAGCAGCGTTAGCGGGTTTAGCACAGATACGCAGTATTTT. Amino acid sequence: CASSVSGFSTDTQYF.